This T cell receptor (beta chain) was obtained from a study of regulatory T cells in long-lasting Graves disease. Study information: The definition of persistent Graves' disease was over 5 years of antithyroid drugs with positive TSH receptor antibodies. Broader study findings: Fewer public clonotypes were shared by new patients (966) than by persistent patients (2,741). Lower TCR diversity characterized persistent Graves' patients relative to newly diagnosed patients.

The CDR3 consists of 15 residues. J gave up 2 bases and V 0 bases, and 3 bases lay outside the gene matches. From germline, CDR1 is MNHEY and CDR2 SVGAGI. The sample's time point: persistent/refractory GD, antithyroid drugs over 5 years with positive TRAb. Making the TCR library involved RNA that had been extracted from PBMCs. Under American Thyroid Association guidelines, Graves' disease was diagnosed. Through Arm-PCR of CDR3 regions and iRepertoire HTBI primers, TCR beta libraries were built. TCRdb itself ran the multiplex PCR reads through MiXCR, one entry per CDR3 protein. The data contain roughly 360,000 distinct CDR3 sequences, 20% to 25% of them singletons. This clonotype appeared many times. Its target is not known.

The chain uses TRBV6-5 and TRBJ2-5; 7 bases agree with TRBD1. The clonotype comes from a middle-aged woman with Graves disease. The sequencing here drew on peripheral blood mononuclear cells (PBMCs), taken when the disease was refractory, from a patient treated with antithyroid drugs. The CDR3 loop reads CASSYSGQFQETQYF. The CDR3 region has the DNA TGTGCCAGCAGTTACTCGGGACAGTTTCAAGAGACCCAGTACTTC.